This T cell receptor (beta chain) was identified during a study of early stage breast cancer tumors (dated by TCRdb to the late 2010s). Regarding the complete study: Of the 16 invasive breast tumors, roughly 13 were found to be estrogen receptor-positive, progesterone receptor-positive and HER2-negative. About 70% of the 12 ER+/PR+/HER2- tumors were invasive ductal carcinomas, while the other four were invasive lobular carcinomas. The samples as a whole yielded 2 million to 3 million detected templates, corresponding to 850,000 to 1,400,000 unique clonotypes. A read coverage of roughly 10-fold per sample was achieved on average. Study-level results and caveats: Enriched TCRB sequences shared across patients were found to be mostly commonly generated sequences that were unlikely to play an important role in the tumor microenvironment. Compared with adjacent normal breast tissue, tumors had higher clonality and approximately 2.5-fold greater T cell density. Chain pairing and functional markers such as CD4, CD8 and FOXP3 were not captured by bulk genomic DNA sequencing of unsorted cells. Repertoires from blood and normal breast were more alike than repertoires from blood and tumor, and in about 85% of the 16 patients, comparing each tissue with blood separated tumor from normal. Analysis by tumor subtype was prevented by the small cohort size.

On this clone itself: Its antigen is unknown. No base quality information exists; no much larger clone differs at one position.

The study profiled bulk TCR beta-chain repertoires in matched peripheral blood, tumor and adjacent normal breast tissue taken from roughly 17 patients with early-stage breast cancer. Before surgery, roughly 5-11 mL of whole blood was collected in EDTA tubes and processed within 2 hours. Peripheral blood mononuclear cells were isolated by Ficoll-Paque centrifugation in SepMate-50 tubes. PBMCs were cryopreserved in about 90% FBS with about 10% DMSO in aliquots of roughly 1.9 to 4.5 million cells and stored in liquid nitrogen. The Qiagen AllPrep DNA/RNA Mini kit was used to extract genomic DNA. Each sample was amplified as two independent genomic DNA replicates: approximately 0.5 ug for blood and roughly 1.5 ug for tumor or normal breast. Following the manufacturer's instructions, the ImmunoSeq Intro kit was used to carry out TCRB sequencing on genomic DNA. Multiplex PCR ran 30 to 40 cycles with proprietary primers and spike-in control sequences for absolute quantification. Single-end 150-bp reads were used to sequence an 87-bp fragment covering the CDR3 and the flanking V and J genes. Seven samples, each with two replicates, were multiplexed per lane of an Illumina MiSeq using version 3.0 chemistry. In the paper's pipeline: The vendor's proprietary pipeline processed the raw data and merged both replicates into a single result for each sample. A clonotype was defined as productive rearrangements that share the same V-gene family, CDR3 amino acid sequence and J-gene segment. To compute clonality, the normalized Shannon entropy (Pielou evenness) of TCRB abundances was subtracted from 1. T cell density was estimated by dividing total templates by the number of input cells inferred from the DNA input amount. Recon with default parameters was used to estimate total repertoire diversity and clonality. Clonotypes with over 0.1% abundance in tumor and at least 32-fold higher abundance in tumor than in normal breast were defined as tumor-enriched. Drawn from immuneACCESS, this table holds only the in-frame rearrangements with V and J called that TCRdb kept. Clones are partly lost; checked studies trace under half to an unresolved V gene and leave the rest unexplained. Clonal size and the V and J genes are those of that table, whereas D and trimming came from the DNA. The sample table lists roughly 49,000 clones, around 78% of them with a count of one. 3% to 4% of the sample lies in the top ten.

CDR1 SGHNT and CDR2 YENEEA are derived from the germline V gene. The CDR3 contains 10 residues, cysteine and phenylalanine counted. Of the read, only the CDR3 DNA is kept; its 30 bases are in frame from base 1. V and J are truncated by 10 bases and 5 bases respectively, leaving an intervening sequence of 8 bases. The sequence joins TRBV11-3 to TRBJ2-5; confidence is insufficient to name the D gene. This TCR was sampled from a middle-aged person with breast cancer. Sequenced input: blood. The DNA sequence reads TGTGCCACCCCACCGGAGACCCAGTACTTC. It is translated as CATPPETQYF.